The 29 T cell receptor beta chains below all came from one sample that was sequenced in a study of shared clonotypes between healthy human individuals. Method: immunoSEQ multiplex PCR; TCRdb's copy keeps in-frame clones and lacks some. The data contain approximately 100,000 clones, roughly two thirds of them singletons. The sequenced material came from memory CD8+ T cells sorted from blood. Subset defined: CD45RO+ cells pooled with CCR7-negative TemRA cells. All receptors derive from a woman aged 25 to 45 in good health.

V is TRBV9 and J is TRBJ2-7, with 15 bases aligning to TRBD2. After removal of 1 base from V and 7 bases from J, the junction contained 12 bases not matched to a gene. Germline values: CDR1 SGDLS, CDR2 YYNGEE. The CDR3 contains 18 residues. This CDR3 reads CASSVTPGGGLAGGEQYF. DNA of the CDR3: TGTGCCAGCAGCGTAACTCCAGGCGGGGGACTAGCGGGAGGTGAGCAGTACTTC.

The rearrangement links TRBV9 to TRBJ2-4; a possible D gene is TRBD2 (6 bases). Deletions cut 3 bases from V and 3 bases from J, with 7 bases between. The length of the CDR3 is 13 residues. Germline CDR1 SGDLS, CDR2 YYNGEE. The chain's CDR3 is CASSAGGKNIQYF. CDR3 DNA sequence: TGTGCCAGCAGCGCCGGGGGCAAAAACATTCAGTACTTC.

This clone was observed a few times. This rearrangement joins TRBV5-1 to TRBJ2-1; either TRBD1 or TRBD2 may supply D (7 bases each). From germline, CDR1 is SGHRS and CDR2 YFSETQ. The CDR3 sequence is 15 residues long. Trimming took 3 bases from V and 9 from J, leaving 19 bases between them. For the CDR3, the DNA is TGCGCCAGCAGCTCCGTGGGAGGGCCAGGGGGTGAGCAGTTCTTC. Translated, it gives CASSSVGGPGGEQFF.

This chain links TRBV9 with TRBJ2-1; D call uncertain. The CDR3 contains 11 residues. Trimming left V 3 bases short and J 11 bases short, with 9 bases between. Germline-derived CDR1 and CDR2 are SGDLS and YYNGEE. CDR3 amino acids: CASSDGPKQFF. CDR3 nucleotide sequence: TGTGCCAGCAGCGACGGACCAAAGCAGTTCTTC.

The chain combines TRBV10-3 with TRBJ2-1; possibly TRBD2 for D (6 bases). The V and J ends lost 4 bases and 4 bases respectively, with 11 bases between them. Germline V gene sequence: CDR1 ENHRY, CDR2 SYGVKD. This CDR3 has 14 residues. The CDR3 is CAISAGRDYNEQFF. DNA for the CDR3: TGTGCCATCAGTGCCGGGAGAGATTACAATGAGCAGTTCTTC.

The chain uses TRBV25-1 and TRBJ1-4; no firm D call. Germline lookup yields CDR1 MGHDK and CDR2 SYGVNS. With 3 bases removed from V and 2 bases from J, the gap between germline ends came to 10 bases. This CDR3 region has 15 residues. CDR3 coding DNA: TGTGCCAGCAGTGACGGGATGCAGACTAATGAAAAACTGTTTTTT. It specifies CASSDGMQTNEKLFF. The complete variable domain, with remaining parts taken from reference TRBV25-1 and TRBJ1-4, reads EADIYQTPRYLVIGTGKKITLECSQTMGHDKMYWYQQDPGMELHLIHYSYGVNSTEKGDLSSESTVSRIRTEHFPLTLESARPSHTSQYLCASSDGMQTNEKLFFGSGTQLSVL.

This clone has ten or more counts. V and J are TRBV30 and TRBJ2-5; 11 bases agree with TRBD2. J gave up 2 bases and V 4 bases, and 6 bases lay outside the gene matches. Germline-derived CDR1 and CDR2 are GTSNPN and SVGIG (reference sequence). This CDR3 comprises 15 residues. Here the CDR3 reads CAWTGVAGGQETQYF. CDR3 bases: TGTGCCTGGACTGGGGTAGCGGGAGGGCAAGAGACCCAGTACTTC.

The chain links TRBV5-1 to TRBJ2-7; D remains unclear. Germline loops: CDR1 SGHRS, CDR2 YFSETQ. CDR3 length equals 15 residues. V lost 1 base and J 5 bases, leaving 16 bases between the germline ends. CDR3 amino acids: CASSLSSVAYNEQYF. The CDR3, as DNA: TGCGCCAGCAGCTTGTCAAGCGTCGCTTATAACGAGCAGTACTTC. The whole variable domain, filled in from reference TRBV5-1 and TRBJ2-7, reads KAGVTQTPRYLIKTRGQQVTLSCSPISGHRSVSWYQQTPGQGLQFLFEYFSETQRNKGNFPGRFSGRQFSNSRSEMNVSTLELGDSALYLCASSLSSVAYNEQYFGPGTRLTVT.

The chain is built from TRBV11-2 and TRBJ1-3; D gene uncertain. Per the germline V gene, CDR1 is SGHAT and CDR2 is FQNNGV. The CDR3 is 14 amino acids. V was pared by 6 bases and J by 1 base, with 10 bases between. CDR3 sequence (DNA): TGTGCCAGCAGAACTATACGGTCTGGAAACACCATATATTTT. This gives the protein CASRTIRSGNTIYF.

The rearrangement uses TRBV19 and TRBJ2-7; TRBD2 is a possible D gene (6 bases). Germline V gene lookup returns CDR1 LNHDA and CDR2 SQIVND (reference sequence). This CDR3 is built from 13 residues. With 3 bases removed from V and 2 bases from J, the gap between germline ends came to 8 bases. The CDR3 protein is CASSIRRAYEQYF. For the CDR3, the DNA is TGTGCCAGTAGTATTCGGAGGGCCTACGAGCAGTACTTC.

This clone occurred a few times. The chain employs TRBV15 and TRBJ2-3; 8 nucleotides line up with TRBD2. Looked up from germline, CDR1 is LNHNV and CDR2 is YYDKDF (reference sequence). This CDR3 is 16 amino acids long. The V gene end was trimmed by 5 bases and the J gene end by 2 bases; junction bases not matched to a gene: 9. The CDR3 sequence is CATSEGTSGDTDTQYF. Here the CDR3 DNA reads TGTGCCACCAGCGAGGGTACTAGCGGAGACACAGATACGCAGTATTTT.

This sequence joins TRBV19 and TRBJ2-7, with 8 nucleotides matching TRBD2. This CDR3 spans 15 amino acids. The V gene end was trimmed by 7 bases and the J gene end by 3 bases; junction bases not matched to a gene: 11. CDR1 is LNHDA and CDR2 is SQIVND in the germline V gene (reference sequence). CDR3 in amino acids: CASTETGTRYYEQYF. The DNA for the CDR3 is TGTGCCAGTACCGAAACCGGGACTAGGTACTACGAGCAGTACTTC.

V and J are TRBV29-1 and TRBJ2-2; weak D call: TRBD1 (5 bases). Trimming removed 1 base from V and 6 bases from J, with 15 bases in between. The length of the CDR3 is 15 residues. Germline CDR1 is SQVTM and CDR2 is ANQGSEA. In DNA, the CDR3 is TGCAGCGTTGAAGTCCTAGGGGTGTCAGCCGGGGAGCTGTTTTTT. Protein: CSVEVLGVSAGELFF.

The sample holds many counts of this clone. CDR3 protein: CASSEEGNYEQYF. DNA of the CDR3: TGTGCCAGCAGTGAAGAGGGCAACTACGAGCAGTACTTC. The rearrangement joins TRBV25-1 to TRBJ2-5; perhaps TRBD2 as D (5 bases). The tail of the sequence fits TRBJ2-7 better, so the J call may be wrong. This CDR3 contains 13 residues. Germline V lookup: CDR1 MGHDK, CDR2 SYGVNS.

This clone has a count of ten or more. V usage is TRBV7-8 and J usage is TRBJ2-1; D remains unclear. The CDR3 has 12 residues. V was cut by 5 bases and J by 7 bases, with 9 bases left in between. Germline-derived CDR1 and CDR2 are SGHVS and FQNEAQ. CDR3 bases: TGTGCCAGCAGCCTCGGAGCGAATGAGCAGTTCTTC. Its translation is CASSLGANEQFF.

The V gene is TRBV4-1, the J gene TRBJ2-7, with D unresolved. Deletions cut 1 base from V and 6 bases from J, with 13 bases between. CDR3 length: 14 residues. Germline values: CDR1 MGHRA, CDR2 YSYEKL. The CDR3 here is CASSQVGGWSEQYF. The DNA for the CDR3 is TGCGCCAGCAGCCAAGTTGGTGGGTGGAGCGAGCAGTACTTC.

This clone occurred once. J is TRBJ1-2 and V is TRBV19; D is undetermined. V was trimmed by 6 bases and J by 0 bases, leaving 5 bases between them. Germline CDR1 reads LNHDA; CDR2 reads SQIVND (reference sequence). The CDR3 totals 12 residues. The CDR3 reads CASSESNYGYTF. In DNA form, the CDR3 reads TGTGCCAGTAGCGAGTCTAACTATGGCTACACCTTC.

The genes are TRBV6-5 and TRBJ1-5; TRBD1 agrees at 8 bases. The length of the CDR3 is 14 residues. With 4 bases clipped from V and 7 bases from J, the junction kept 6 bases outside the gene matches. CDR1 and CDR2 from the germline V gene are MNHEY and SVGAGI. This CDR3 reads CASSFWDRSQPQHF. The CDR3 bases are TGTGCCAGCAGTTTCTGGGACAGGTCCCAGCCCCAGCATTTT.

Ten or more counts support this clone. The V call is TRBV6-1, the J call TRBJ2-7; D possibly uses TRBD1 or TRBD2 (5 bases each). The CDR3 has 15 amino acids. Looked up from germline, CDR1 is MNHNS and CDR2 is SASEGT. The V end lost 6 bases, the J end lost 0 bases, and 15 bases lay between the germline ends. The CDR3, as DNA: TGTGCCAGCAGCTATCGGGACGGAGACTCCTACGAGCAGTACTTC. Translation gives CASSYRDGDSYEQYF.

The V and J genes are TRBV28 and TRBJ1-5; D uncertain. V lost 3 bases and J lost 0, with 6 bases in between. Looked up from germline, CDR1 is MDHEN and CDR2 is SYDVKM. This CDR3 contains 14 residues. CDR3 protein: CASSFRNSNQPQHF. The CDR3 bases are TGTGCCAGCAGTTTTCGGAATAGCAATCAGCCCCAGCATTTT.

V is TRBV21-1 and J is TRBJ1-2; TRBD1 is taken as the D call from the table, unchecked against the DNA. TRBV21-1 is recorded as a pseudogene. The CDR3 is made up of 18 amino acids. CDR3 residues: CASSKGPPDTGDQGGYTF. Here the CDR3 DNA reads TGTGCCAGCAGCAAAGGTCCACCAGACACAGGGGACCAGGGGGGCTACACCTTC.

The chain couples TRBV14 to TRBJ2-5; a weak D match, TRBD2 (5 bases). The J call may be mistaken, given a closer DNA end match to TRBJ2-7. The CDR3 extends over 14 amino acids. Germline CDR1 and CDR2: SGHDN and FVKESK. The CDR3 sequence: CASSQTGNLYEQYF. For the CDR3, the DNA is TGTGCCAGCAGCCAGACGGGGAATCTCTACGAGCAGTACTTC.

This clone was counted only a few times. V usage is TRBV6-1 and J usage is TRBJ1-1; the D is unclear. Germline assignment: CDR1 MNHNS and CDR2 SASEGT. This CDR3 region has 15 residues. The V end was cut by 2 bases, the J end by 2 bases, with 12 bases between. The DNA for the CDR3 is TGTGCCAGCAGTGAACAGAGCGAGGGAAACACTGAAGCTTTCTTT. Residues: CASSEQSEGNTEAFF.

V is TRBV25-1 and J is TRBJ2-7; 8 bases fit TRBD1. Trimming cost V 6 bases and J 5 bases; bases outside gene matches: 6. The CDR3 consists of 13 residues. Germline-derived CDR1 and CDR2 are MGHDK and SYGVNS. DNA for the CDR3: TGTGCCAGCAGCAGCTGGACAGGGAACGAGCAGTACTTC. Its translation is CASSSWTGNEQYF.

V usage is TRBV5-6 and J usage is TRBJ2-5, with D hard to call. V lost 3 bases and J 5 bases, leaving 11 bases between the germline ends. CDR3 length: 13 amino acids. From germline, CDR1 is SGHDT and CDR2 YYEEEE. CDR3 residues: CASSWFAGETQYF. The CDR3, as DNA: TGTGCCAGCAGCTGGTTCGCCGGGGAGACCCAGTACTTC.

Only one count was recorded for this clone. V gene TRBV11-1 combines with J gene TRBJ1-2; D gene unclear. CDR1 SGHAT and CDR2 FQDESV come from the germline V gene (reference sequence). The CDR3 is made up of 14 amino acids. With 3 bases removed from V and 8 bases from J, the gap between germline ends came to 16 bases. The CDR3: CASSFVGPLRGYTF. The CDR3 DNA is TGTGCCAGCAGCTTCGTCGGGCCTCTTAGGGGCTACACCTTC. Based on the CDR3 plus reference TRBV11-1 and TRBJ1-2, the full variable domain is EAEVAQSPRYKITEKSQAVAFWCDPISGHATLYWYRQILGQGPELLVQFQDESVVDDSQLPKDRFSAERLKGVDSTLKIQPAELGDSAMYLCASSFVGPLRGYTFGSGTRLTVV.

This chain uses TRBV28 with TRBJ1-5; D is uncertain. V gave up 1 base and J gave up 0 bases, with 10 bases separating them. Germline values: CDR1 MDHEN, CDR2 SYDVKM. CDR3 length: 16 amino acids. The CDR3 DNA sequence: TGTGCCAGCAGTTTATCCGGAACTTATAGCAATCAGCCCCAGCATTTT. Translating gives CASSLSGTYSNQPQHF.

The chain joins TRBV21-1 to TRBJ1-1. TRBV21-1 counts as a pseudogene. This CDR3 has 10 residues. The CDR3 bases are TGTGCCAGCAGCGCGTTAGGAGCTTTCTTT. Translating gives CASSALGAFF.

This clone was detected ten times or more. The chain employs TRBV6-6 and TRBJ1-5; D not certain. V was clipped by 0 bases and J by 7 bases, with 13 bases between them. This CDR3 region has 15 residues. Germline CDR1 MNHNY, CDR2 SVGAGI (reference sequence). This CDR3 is CASSYSRPGAQPQHF. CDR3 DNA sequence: TGTGCCAGCAGTTACTCGAGGCCGGGAGCCCAGCCCCAGCATTTT.